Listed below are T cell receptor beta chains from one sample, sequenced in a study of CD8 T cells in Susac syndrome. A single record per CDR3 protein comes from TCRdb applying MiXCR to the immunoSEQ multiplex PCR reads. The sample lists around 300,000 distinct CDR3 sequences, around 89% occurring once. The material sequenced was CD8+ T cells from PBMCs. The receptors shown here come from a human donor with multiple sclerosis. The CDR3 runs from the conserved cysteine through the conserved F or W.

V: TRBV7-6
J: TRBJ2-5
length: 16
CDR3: CASSTRGGLAEETQYF

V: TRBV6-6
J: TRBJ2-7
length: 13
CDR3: CASSNPVEGEQYF

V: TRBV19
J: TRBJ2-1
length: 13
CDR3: CASSSRGLDEQFF

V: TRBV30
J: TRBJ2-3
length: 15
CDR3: CACSETGASTDTQYF

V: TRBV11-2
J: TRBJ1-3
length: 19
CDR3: CASSSRRPLNRDYGNTIYF

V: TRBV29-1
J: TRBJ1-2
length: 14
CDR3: CSVDYPSDRDGYTF

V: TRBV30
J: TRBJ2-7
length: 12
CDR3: CAFGTAEGEQYF

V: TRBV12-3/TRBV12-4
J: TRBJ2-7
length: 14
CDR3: CASSLGMAGSEQYF

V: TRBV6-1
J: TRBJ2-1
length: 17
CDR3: CASSRQTPRGGRDEQFF

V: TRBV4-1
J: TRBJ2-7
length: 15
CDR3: CASSQTVTGVFEQYF

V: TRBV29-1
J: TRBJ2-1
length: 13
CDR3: CSGIQGALNEQFF

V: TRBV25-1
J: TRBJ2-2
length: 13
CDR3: CASSDRNTGELFF

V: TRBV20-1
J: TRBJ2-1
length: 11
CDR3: CSAHNYGEQFF